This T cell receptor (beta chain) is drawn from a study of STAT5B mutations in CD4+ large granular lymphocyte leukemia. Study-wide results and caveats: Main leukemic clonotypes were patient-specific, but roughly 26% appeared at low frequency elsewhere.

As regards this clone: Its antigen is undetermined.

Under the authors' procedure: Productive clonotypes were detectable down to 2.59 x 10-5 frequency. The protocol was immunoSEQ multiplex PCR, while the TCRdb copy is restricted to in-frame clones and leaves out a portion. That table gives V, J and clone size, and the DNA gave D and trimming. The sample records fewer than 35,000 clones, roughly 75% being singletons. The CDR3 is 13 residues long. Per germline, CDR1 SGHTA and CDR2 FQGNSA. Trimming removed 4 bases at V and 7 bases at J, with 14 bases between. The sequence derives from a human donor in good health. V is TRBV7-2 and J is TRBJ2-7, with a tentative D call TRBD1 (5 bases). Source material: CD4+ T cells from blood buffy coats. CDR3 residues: CASSYLKGREQYF. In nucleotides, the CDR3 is TGTGCCAGCAGCTACCTAAAGGGGCGAGAGCAGTACTTC.